This entry lists 9 T cell receptor beta chains sequenced from one sample in a study of metastatic and nonmetastatic thyroid tumors. With MiXCR, TCRdb reprocessed the PCR reads. The sample holds around 19,000 clones, 25% to 30% seen once. The entire patient cohort was treatment-naive prior to thyroid surgery. Sequenced: tumor tissue. Every receptor here comes from a male donor with papillary thyroid cancer or a benign thyroid nodule (not recorded which). Some clones in this sample may be carry-over from other donors' samples.

This clone appeared a few times. V is TRBV19 and J is TRBJ1-6; D call uncertain. CDR3 length equals 14 residues. Trimming took 4 bases from V and 6 from J, leaving 10 bases between them. Germline CDR1 and CDR2: LNHDA and SQIVND (reference sequence). The CDR3 here is CASSKSWGNSPLHF. The CDR3 DNA reads as TGTGCCAGTAGTAAAAGTTGGGGTAATTCACCCCTCCACTTT. Variable domain in full (rest from reference TRBV19 and TRBJ1-6): DGGITQSPKYLFRKEGQNVTLSCEQNLNHDAMYWYRQDPGQGLRLIYYSQIVNDFQKGDIAEGYSVSREKKESFPLTVTSAQKNPTAFYLCASSKSWGNSPLHFGNGTRLTVT.

The sample holds many counts of this clone. CDR3 loop: CSARDPKRGVYNEQFF. The CDR3 DNA sequence: TGCAGTGCTAGAGACCCCAAGCGGGGGGTCTACAATGAGCAGTTCTTC. The J gene is TRBJ2-1, the V gene TRBV20-1, with TRBD2 identical over 9 bases. The trim removed 0 bases at V and 3 bases at J, leaving 6 bases unmatched. CDR3 length: 16 amino acids. The germline V gene encodes CDR1 DFQATT and CDR2 SNEGSKA (reference sequence).

This clone came up a few times. This rearrangement joins TRBV28 to TRBJ2-1, with 11 nucleotides matching TRBD2. The CDR3 loop spans 16 amino acids. Germline V gives CDR1 MDHEN, CDR2 SYDVKM. Unmatched junction bases numbered 13, after V lost 5 bases and J lost 10 bases. CDR3 in amino acids: CASSPLAGGQSGEQFF. Written as DNA, the CDR3 is TGTGCCAGCAGTCCTTTAGCGGGAGGGCAGTCCGGGGAGCAGTTCTTC.

V is TRBV5-1 and J is TRBJ2-3; 7 bases map to TRBD2. V lost 4 bases, J lost 2 bases, and 10 bases stayed unmatched. The CDR3 is 16 amino acids. Germline V gene sequence: CDR1 SGHRS, CDR2 YFSETQ. The CDR3 nucleotides are TGCGCCAGCAGCCCCGAACGACTAGCCATCACAGATACGCAGTATTTT. It specifies CASSPERLAITDTQYF.

The chain carries TRBV5-1 and TRBJ2-5; a possible D gene is TRBD2 (5 bases). This CDR3 comprises 17 residues. Trimming removed 0 bases at V and 1 base at J, with 16 bases between. Germline CDR1 reads SGHRS; CDR2 reads YFSETQ. For the CDR3, the DNA is TGCGCCAGCAGCTTGGCAATAGCGCGAGCCATCCAAGAGACCCAGTACTTC. Translated, it gives CASSLAIARAIQETQYF.

This clone was counted only a few times. V usage is TRBV28 and J usage is TRBJ2-7; TRBD1 aligns across 8 bases. The CDR3 has 14 amino acids. CDR1 MDHEN and CDR2 SYDVKM come from the germline V gene. V was clipped by 6 bases and J by 0 bases; unmatched bases: 4. The CDR3 DNA is TGTGCCAGCAGCCGGGGACAGGCCTCCTACGAGCAGTACTTC. Translation gives CASSRGQASYEQYF.

This clone ranks as medium-sized. V gene TRBV6-1 combines with J gene TRBJ2-5; TRBD2 agrees at 7 bases. After removal of 7 bases from V and 4 bases from J, the junction contained 12 bases not matched to a gene. The CDR3 is 15 amino acids. The germline V gene has CDR1 MNHNS and CDR2 SASEGT. This CDR3 is CASTPSLAYRETQYF. CDR3 nucleotide sequence: TGTGCCAGCACCCCTTCACTAGCGTATAGAGAGACCCAGTACTTC.

The chain carries TRBV24-1 and TRBJ2-2; maybe TRBD1 (5 bases). V was pared by 2 bases and J by 5 bases, with 11 bases between. This CDR3 contains 15 residues. CDR1 and CDR2 from the germline V gene are KGHDR and SFDVKD. CDR3 loop: CATSDSGAGTGELFF. The DNA for the CDR3 is TGTGCCACCAGTGATTCTGGGGCAGGGACCGGGGAGCTGTTTTTT.

The chain employs TRBV20-1 and TRBJ1-1; D perhaps matches TRBD1 (6 bases). Between the trimmed V and J ends, which lost 1 base and 1 base, there was a span of 13 bases. Germline V CDR1 and CDR2: DFQATT, SNEGSKA (reference sequence). The CDR3 totals 15 residues. CDR3 sequence (DNA): TGCAGTGCTAGAGGACAGGACGTAACGAACACTGAAGCTTTCTTT. Its translation is CSARGQDVTNTEAFF.